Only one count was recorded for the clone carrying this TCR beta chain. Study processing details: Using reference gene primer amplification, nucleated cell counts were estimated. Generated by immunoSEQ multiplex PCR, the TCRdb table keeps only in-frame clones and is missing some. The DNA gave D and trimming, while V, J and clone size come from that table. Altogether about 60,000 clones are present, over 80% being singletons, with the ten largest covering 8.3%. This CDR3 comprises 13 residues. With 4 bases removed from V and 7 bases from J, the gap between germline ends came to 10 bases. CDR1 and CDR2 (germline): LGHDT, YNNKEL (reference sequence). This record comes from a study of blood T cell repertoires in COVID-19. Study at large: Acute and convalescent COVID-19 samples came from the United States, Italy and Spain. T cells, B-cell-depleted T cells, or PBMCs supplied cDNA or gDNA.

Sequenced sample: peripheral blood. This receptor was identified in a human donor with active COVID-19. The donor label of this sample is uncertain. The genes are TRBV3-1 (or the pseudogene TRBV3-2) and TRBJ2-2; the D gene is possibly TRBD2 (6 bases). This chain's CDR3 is CASSLLRGGELFF. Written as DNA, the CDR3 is TGTGCCAGCAGCCTTTTGCGGGGCGGGGAGCTGTTTTTT.